This TCR beta chain was sequenced during a study of glioma-infiltrating T cells. The V and J ends lost 4 bases and 4 bases, in that order; junction bases with no gene match: 12. The germline gives CDR1 LGHNA, CDR2 YNFKEQ. This CDR3 contains 17 residues. Using RNA template, CDR3s of TCR alpha and beta were amplified with iRepertoire arm-PCR. Each CDR3 protein is one row after TCRdb ran MiXCR on the multiplex PCR reads. The repertoire consists of 400,000 or so distinct CDR3 sequences, with roughly two fifths occurring once and the leading ten covering around 11%. The receptor's source is a human donor with low-grade glioma or glioblastoma, undergoing nonglioma brain surgery, or in good health (not recorded which). This rearrangement joins TRBV4-2 to TRBJ2-3; TRBD2 aligns across 9 bases. Sequenced: glioma tissue, nonneoplastic brain tissue, or PBMCs (not recorded which). For the CDR3, the DNA is TGTGCCAGCAGCCCTGAATTATTTAGCGGGAGCGCAGATACGCAGTATTTT. Its protein is CASSPELFSGSADTQYF.